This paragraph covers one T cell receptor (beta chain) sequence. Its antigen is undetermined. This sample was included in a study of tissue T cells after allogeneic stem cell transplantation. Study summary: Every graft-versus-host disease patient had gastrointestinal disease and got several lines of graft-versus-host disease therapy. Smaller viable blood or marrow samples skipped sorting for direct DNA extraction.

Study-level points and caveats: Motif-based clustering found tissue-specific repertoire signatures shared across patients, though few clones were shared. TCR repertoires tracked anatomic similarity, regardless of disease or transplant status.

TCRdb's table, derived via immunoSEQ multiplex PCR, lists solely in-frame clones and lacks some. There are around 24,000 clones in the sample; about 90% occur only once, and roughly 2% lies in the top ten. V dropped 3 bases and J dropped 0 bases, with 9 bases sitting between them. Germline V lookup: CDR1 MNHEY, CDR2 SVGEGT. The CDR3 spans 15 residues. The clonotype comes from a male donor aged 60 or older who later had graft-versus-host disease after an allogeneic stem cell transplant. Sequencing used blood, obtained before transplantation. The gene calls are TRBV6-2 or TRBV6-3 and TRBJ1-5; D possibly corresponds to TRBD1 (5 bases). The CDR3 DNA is TGTGCCAGCAGTTATGGGGCTTATAGCAATCAGCCCCAGCATTTT. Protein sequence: CASSYGAYSNQPQHF.